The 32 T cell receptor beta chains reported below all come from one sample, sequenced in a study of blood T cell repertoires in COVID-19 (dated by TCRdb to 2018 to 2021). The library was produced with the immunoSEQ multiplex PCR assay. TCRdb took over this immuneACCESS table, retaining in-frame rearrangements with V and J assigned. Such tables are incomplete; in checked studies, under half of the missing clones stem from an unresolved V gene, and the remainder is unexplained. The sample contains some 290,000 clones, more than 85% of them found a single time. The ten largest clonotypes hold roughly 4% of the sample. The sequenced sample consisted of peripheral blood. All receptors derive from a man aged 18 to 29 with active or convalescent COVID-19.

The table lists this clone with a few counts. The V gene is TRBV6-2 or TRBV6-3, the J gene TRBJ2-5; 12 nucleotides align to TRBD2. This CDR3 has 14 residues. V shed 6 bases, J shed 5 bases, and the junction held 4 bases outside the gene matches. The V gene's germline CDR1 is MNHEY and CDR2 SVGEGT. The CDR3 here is CASSSTSGRETQYF. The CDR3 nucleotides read TGTGCCAGCAGCAGCACTAGCGGGAGGGAGACCCAGTACTTC.

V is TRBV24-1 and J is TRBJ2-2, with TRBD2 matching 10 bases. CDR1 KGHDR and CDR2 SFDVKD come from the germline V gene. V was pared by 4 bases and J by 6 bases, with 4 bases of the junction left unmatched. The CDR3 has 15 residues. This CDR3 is CATSEPAGGPGELFF. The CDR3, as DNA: TGTGCCACCAGTGAACCAGCGGGAGGGCCCGGGGAGCTGTTTTTT.

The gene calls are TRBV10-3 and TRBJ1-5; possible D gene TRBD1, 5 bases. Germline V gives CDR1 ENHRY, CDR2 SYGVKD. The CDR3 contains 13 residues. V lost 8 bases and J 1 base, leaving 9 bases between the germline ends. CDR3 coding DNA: TGTGCCATCCGGGGGGAAAGCAATCAGCCCCAGCATTTT. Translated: CAIRGESNQPQHF.

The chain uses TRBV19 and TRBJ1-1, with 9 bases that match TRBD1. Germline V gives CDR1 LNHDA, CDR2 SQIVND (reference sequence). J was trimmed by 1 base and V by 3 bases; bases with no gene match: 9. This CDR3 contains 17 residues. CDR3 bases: TGTGCCAGTAGTATTGGGGACAGGGTCTCACGGAACACTGAAGCTTTCTTT. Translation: CASSIGDRVSRNTEAFF.

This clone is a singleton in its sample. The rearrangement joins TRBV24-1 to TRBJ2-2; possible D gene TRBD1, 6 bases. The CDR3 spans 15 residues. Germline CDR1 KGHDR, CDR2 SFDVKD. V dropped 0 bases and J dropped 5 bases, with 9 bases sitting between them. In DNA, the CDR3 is TGTGCCACCAGTGATTTGAGGACAGAAACCGGGGAGCTGTTTTTT. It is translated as CATSDLRTETGELFF.

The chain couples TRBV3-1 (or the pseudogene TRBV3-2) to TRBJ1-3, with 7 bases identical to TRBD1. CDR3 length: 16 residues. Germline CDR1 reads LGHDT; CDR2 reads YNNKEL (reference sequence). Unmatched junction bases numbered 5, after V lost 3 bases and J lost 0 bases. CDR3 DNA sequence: TGTGCCAGCAGCCACACAGGGGTAAACTCTGGAAACACCATATATTTT. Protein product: CASSHTGVNSGNTIYF.

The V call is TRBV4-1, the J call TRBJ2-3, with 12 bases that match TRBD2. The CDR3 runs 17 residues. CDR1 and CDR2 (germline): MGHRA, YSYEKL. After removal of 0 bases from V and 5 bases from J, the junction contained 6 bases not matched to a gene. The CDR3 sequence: CASSQDMLAGGQDTQYF. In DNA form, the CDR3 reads TGCGCCAGCAGCCAAGATATGCTAGCGGGGGGGCAAGATACGCAGTATTTT.

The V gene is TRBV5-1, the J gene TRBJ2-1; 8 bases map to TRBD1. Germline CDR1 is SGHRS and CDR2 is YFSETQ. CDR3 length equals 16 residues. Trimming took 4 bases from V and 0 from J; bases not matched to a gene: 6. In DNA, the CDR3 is TGCGCCAGCAGCACAAGACAGGGGAGCTCCTACAATGAGCAGTTCTTC. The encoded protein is CASSTRQGSSYNEQFF.

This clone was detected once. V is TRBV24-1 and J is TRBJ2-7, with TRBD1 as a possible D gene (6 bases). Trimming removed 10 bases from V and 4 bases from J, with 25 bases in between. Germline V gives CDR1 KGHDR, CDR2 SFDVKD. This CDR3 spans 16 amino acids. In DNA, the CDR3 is TGTGCCACAAGTCATGGGGAACAGGGAATCGCGTACGAGCAGTACTTC. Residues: CATSHGEQGIAYEQYF.

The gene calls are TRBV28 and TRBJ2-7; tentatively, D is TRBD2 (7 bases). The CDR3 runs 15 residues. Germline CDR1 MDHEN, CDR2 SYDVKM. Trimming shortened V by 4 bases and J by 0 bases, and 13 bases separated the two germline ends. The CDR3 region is CASSSSGGSSYEQYF. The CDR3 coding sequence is TGTGCCAGCAGTTCGTCGGGGGGCAGCTCCTACGAGCAGTACTTC.

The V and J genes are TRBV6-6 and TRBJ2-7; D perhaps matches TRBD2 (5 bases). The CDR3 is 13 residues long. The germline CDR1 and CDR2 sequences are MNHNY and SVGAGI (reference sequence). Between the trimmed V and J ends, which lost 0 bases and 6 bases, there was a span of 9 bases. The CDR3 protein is CASSYSTGFEQYF. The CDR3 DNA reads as TGTGCCAGCAGTTACTCGACGGGGTTCGAGCAGTACTTC.

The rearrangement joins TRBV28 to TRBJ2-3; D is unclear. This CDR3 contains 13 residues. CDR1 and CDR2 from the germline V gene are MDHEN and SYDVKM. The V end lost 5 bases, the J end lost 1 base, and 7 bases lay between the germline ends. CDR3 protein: CASSIPRTDTQYF. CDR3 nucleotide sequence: TGTGCCAGCAGTATCCCTCGCACAGATACGCAGTATTTT.

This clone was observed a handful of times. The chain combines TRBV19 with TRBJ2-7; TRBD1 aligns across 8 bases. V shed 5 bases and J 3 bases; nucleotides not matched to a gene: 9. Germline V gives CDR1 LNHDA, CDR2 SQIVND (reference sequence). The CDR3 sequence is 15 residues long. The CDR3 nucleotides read TGTGCCAGTAGTCTCAAGGGACAGGCGGACTACGAGCAGTACTTC. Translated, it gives CASSLKGQADYEQYF.

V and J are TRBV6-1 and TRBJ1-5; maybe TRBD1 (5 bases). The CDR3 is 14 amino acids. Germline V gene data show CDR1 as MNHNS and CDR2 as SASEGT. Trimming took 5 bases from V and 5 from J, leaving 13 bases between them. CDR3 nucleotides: TGTGCCAGCAGTCGTGACCCAGGGTATCAGCCCCAGCATTTT. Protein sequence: CASSRDPGYQPQHF.

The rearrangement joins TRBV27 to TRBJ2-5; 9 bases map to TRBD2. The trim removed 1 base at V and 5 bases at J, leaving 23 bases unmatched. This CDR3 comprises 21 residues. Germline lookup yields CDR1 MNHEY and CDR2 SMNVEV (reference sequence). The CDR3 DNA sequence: TGTGCCAGCAGTTTATTCGGGGGAATTGCGGGAGGGCCGGCACATAGGGAGACCCAGTACTTC. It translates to CASSLFGGIAGGPAHRETQYF.

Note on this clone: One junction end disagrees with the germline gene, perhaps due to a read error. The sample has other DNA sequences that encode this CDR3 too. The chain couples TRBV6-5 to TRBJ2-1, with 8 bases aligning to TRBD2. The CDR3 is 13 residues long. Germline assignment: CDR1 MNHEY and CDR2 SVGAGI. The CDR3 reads CASSYRAGGEQFF. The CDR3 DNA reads TGCGCCAGCAGCTACCGCGCGGGGGGCGAGCAGTTCTTC.

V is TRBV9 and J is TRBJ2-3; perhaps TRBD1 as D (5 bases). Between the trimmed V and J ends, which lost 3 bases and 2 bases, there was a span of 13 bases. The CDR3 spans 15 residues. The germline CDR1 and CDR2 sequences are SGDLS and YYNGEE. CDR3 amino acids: CASSGSMGHTDTQYF. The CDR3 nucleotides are TGTGCCAGCAGCGGGTCGATGGGGCACACAGATACGCAGTATTTT.

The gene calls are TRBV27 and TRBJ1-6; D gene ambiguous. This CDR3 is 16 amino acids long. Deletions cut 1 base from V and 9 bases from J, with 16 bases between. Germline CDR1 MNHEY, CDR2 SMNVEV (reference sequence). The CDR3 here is CASSLLGSGNSSPLHF. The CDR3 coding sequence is TGTGCCAGCAGTTTATTGGGGTCCGGGAATTCTTCACCCCTCCACTTT.

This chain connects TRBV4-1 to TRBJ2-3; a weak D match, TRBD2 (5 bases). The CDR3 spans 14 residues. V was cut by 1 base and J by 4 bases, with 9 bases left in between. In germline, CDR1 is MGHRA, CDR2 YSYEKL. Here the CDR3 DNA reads TGCGCCAGCAGCCAAGGTGTGGGAGCAGATACGCAGTATTTT. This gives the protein CASSQGVGADTQYF.

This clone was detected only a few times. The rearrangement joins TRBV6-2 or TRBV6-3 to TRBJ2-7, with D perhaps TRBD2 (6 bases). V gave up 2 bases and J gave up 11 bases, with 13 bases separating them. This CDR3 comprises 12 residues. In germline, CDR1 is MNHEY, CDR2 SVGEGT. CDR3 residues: CASSYESGVKYF. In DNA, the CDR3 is TGTGCCAGCAGTTACGAGTCGGGGGTGAAGTACTTC.

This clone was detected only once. This CDR3 is CAWARGVTGELFF. In nucleotides, the CDR3 is TGTGCCTGGGCGCGGGGGGTCACCGGGGAGCTGTTTTTT. This chain joins TRBV30 and TRBJ2-2, with 8 nucleotides matching TRBD2. This CDR3 has 13 residues. CDR1 is GTSNPN, CDR2 SVGIG, per germline (reference sequence). With 5 bases clipped from V and 4 bases from J, the junction kept 3 bases outside the gene matches.

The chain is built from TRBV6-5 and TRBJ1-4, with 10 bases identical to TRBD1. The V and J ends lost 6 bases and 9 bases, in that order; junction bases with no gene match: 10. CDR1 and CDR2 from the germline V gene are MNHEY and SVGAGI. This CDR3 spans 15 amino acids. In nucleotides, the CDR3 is TGTGCCAGCAGCGAGCCCCGGACAGGGGGAAAAAAACTGTTTTTT. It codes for CASSEPRTGGKKLFF.

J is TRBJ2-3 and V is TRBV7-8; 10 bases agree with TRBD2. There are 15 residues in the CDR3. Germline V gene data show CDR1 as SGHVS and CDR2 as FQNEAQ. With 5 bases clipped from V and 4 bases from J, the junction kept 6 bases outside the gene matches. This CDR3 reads CASSARAGGSDTQYF. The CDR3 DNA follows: TGTGCCAGCAGCGCACGAGCGGGAGGGTCAGATACGCAGTATTTT.

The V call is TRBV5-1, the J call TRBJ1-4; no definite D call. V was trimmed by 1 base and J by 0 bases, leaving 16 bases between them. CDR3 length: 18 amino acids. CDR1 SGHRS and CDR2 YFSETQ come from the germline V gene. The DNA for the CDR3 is TGCGCCAGCAGCTTGTATCCCAGAAATCTTGCAACTAATGAAAAACTGTTTTTT. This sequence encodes CASSLYPRNLATNEKLFF.

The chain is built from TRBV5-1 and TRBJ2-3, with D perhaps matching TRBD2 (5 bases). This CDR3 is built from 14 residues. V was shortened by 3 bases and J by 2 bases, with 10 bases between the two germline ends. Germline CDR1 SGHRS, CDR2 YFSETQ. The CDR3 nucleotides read TGCGCCAGCAGCTGGGAGTCAGTCACAGATACGCAGTATTTT. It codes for CASSWESVTDTQYF.

This CDR3 is CASSQVGGRGSPLHF. The CDR3 DNA reads TGCGCCAGCAGCCAAGTGGGGGGTCGGGGATCACCCCTCCACTTT. The V gene is TRBV4-1, the J gene TRBJ1-6, with TRBD1 as a possible D gene (5 bases). V shed 1 base and J shed 10 bases, with 14 bases lying between them. Germline CDR1 is MGHRA and CDR2 is YSYEKL. The CDR3 has 15 residues.

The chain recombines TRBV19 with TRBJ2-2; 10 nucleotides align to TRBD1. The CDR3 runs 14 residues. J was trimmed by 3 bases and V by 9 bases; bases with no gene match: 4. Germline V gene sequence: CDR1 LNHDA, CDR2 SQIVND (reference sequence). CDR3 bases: TGTGCCAGCGCCGGGACAGGGGACACCGGGGAGCTGTTTTTT. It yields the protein CASAGTGDTGELFF.

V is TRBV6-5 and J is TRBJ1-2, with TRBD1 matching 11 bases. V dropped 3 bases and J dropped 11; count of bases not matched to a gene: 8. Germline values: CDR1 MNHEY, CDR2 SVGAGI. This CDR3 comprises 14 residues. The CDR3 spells CASSYSGTGGWYTF. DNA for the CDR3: TGTGCCAGCAGTTATTCCGGGACAGGGGGATGGTACACCTTC.

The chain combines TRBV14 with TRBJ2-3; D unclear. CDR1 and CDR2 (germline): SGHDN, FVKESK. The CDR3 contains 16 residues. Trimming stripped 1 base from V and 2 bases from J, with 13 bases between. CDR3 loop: CASSQGTKRVTDTQYF. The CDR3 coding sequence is TGTGCCAGCAGCCAAGGCACCAAACGGGTCACAGATACGCAGTATTTT.

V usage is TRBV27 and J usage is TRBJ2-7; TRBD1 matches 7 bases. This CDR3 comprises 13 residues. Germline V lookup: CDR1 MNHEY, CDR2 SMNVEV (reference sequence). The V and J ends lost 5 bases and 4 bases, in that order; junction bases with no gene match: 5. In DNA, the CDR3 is TGTGCCAGCAGTCCAAAGACAGGGTACGAGCAGTACTTC. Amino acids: CASSPKTGYEQYF.

In DNA form, the CDR3 reads TGTGCCAGTGTGAGCGATCCTAACTATGGCTACACCTTC. Translation gives CASVSDPNYGYTF. This rearrangement joins TRBV19 to TRBJ1-2; D uncertain. CDR1 and CDR2 (germline): LNHDA, SQIVND (reference sequence). Deletions cut 8 bases from V and 0 bases from J, with 10 bases between. This CDR3 has 13 amino acids.

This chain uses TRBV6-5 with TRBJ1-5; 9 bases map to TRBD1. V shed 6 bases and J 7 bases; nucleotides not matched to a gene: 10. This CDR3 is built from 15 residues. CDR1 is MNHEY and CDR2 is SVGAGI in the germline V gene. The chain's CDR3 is CASSYRQGVLQPQHF. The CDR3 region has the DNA TGTGCCAGCAGCTACCGACAGGGGGTCTTACAGCCCCAGCATTTT.